A single T cell receptor beta chain is shown here with its context. The target of this receptor is not known. The record has no base qualities; no much larger clone is one base away. The sample belongs to a study of T cell responses to AZD1222 COVID-19 vaccine listed by TCRdb under 2021. About the investigation overall: AZD1222 recipients whose second dose came at about 4 weeks and those whose second dose came at about 12 weeks were combined into one group, since spike-specific TCR depth and breadth did not differ between the two schedules. A total of 240 or so trial participants underwent TCR sequencing, of whom some 200 had received two doses of AZD1222 and about 25 had received two doses of the MenACWY control vaccine. Enrollment into the trials was organized by age into subgroups of 18-55, 56-69 and 70-plus years, and those subgroups contained about 160, 30 and 59 TCR-sequenced participants, respectively.

The CDR3 regions of human TCRbeta chains were analyzed by immunosequencing. The study's own analysis went as follows. TCRs in the repertoires were matched against a reference library of SARS-CoV-2-specific TCRs that had been generated with the MIRA antigen-specificity platform. Breadth was defined as the fraction of unique TCRs that were SARS-CoV-2-associated. Depth was defined as the fraction of total T cells that were SARS-CoV-2-associated. Using the MIRA data, each spike-specific TCR was assigned both to the spike region to which the TCR was reactive and to a CD4 or CD8 class. Log10-transformed breadth and depth values were compared by one-way ANOVA with Sidak's multiple comparisons tests. TCRdb holds this immuneACCESS table with in-frame rearrangements only. Some clones are missing; in checked studies, unresolved V genes explain under half, and the rest has no known cause. Clonal size and the V and J genes are those of that table, whereas D and trimming came from the DNA. Here the sample has about 130,000 clones; around 87% occur a single time. Around 9.3% of the sample is held by the ten biggest clonotypes.

Including cysteine and phenylalanine, the CDR3 has 14 amino acids. Kept here is only the CDR3 DNA, which spans 42 bases and is read in frame from base 1. Trimming takes 3 bases off V and 2 bases off J; junction bases not matched to a gene: 1. The germline V gene sets CDR1 to SGHRS and CDR2 to YFSETQ. Broader findings and caveats from the paper: Spike-specific TCR breadth and depth rose significantly after two AZD1222 doses compared with day 0 and with MenACWY recipients. Most participants were white British and females outnumbered males, and the authors suggested that clonal diversity may have been underestimated. Conclusions about previously exposed vaccinees were limited because only six AZD1222 recipients were SARS-CoV-2 seropositive at baseline. The 56-69-year group was small, and its depth increase did not reach significance, likely because of low power. Nearly half of unique spike-specific TCRs reportedly recognized epitopes outside regions mutated in the B.1.351 and B.1.1.7 variants. Because no day 14 peak-response samples were available, repertoires were characterized only after the peak T cell response. The vaccine-associated CD4 TCRs covered the entire spike protein, and the dominant responses fell in regions 160-218 and 743-854.

The sample's time point label is to be understood as: baseline before first vaccination. Vaccinee samples were obtained from the UK trials COV001 and COV002, which included a single-blind randomized controlled phase 2/3 trial of AZD1222 (ChAdOx1 nCoV-19) in healthy adults. For TCRbeta chain sequencing, PBMC samples were collected from trial participants at day 0 and at day 28 after the second dose. This TCR came from an adult in good health. Sequenced material: peripheral blood, taken on day 0 of AZD1222 vaccination. The chain is made from TRBV5-1 and TRBJ2-7, with 11 junctional bases fitting TRBD2. The encoded CDR3 is CASSSSGGPYEQYF. In nucleotide form, the sequence is TGCGCCAGCAGCTCTAGCGGGGGGCCCTACGAGCAGTACTTC.